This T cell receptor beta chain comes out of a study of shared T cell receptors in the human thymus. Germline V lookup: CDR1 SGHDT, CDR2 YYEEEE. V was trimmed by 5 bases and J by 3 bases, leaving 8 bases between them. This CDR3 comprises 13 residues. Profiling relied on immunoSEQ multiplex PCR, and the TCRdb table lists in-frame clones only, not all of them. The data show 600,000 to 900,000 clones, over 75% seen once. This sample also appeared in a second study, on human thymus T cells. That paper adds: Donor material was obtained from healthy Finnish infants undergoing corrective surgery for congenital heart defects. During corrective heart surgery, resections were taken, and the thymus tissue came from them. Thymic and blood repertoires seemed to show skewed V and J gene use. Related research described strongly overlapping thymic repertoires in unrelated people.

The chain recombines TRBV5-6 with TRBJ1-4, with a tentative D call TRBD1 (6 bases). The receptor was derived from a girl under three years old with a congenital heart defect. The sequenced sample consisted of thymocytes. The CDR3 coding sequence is TGTGCCAGCAGTAGGGGGTCTAATGAAAAACTGTTTTTT. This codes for CASSRGSNEKLFF.